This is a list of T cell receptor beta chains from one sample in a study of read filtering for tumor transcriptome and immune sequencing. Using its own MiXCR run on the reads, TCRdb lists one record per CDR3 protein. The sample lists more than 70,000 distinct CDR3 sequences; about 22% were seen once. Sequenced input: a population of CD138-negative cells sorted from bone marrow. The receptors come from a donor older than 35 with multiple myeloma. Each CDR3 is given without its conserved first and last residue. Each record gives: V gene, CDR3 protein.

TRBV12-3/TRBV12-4	ATPFWSGTRVTQY
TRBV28	ASLGTSRWNEQF
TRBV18	ASSPLMTVKTQY
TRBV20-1	SASPLEYQETQY
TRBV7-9	ASSPSGSGGDRAVTDTQY
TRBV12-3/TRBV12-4	ASNSQGFDEQF
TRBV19	ASSSGGTVTDTQY
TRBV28	ASSSKPRGPNIQY
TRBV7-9	ASSLGEAREQY
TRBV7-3	ASSLTGQSYNEQF
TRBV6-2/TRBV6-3	ASSSGVTGNQPQH
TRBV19	ASSGDRGKPQH
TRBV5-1	ASSLVSDTYEQY
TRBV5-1	ASSSQGQGANEQY
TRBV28	ASSVAAGTVNNEQF
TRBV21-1	ASSNCPGSAKNIQY
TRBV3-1	ASSQDPRGNPNTGELF
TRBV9	ASSAYLGQGYTEAF
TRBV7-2	ASSSQAGGMDEQF
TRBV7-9	SISPRVNEQF
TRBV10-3	AINQGSGNEQY
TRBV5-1	ASSSRGLGTDTQY
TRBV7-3	ASSAPTGRGQNTEAF
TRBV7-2	ASSLGGSTGINYGYT
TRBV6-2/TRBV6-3	ASSRPGIFQPQH
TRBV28	ASSLVDNTEAF
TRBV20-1	SARLYEQY
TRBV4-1	ASSQPWRTEAF